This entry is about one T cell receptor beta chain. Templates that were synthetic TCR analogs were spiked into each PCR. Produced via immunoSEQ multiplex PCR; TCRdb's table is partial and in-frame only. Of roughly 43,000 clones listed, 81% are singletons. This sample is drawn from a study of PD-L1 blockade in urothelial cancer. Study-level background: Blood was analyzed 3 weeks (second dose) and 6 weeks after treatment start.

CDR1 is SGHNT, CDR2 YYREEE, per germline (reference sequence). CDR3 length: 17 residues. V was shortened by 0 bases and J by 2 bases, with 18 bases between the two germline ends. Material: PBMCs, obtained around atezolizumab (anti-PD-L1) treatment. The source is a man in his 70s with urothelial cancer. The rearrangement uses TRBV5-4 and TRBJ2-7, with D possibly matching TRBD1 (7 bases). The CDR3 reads CASSLGQGPAGTYEQYF. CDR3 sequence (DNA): TGTGCCAGCAGCTTGGGACAGGGACCGGCGGGGACCTACGAGCAGTACTTC. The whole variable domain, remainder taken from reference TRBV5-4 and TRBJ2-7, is ETGVTQSPTHLIKTRGQQVTLRCSSQSGHNTVSWYQQALGQGPQFIFQYYREEENGRGNFPPRFSGLQFPNYSSELNVNALELDDSALYLCASSLGQGPAGTYEQYFGPGTRLTVT.